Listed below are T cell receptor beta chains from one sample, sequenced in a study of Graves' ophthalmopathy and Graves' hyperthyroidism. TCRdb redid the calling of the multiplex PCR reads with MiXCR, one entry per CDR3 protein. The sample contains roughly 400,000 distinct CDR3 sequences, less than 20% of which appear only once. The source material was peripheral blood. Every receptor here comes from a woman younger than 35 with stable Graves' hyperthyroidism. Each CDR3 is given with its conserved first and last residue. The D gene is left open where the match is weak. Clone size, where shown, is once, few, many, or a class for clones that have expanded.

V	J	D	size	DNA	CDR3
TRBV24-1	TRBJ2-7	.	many	TGTGCCACCAGTGATCCGGGATCGGGGGAGCAGTACTTC	CATSDPGSGEQYF
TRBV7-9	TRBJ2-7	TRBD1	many	TGTGCCAGCAGCTCACAGGGGAGCGAGCAGTACTTC	CASSSQGSEQYF
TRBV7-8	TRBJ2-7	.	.	TGTGCCAGCAGTTTCACAGGGAGGGCATCCTACGAGCAGTACTTC	CASSFTGRASYEQYF
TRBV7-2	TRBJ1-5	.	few	TGTGCCAGCAGCTCCAGTTTTGGGGGAGAACAGCCCCAGCATTTT	CASSSSFGGEQPQHF
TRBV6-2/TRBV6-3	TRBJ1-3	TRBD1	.	TGTGCCGGAGGGGGACAGCTCTTCTCTGGAAACACCATATATTTT	CAGGGQLFSGNTIYF
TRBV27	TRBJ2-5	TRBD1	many	TGTGCCAGCTCGTGGGGACAGCCGTACCAAGAGACCCAGTACTTC	CASSWGQPYQETQYF
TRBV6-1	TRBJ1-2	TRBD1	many	TGTGCCAGCAGTGAAGCGGGACAGGGCGGCGATGGCTACACCTTC	CASSEAGQGGDGYTF
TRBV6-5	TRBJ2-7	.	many	TGTGCCAGCAGTTCCCGCCGGGACACTCCCTACGAGCAGTACTTC	CASSSRRDTPYEQYF
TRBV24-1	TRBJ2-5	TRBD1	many	TGTGCCACCAGTGGGACAGGGAATGAGCAAGAGACCCAGTACTTC	CATSGTGNEQETQYF
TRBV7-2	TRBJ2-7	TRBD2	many	TGTGCCAGCAGCTTAAGGGCGGGGGGTATCCACGAGCAGTACTTC	CASSLRAGGIHEQYF
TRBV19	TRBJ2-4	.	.	TGTGCCAGTAGTATGACAGAAAACATTCAGTACTTC	CASSMTENIQYF
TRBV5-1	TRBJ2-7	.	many	TGCGCCAGCAGCTTGGAGGGCGCCATCTCCTACGAGCAGTACTTC	CASSLEGAISYEQYF
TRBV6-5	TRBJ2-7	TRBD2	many	TGTGCCAGCAGTTACAGTACTAGCGGCTCCTACGAGCAGTACTTC	CASSYSTSGSYEQYF
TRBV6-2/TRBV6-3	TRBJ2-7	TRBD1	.	TGTGCCAGCAGTTACCATCTTTTGAGGGGGCTTATCTCCTACGAGCAGTACTTC	CASSYHLLRGLISYEQYF
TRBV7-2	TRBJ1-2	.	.	TGTGCCAGCAGCCCCGGGACACACTATGGCTACACCTTC	CASSPGTHYGYTF
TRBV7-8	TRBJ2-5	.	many	TGTGCCAGCAGCTTAGCTCTCGGGGGCCGGGGTTGGACAGAGACCCAGTACTTC	CASSLALGGRGWTETQYF